This TCR beta chain was observed in a study of blood T cell repertoires in COVID-19. Study-level information: Both acute and convalescent COVID-19 samples were obtained from the United States, Italy and Spain.

This CDR3 is built from 12 residues. Trimming pared 7 bases from V and 3 bases from J, leaving 9 bases between. From germline, CDR1 is LGHDT and CDR2 YNNKEL (reference sequence). Study processing details: Amplification from reference gene primers served as the basis for estimated nucleated cell counts. Profiling relied on immunoSEQ multiplex PCR, and the TCRdb table lists in-frame clones only, not all of them. That table furnishes V, J and clone size, whereas the DNA furnished D and trimming. The sample has under 200,000 clones, 87% seen once. The sequence was obtained from a man aged 40-55 years with active or convalescent COVID-19. The chain is built from TRBV3-1 (or the pseudogene TRBV3-2) and TRBJ1-1, with D uncertain. The sequencing sample was made of peripheral blood. The CDR3 sequence is CASTGRDTEAFF. The CDR3 nucleotides read TGTGCCAGCACGGGGAGGGACACTGAAGCTTTCTTT.